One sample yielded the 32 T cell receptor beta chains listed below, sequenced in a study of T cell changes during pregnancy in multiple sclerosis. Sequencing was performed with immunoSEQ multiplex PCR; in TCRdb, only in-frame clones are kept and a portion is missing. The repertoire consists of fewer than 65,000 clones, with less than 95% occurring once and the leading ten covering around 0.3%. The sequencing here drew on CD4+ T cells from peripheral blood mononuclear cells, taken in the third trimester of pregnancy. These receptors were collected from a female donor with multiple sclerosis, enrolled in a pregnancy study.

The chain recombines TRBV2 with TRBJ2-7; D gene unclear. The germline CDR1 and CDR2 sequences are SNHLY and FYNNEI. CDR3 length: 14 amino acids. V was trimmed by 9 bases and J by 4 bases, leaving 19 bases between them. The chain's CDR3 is CASKFAWSQYEQYF. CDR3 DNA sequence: TGTGCCAGTAAGTTTGCTTGGAGTCAATACGAGCAGTACTTC. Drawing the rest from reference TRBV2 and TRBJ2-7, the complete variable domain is EPEVTQTPSHQVTQMGQEVILRCVPISNHLYFYWYRQILGQKVEFLVSFYNNEISEKSEIFDDQFSVERPDGSNFTLKIRSTKLEDSAMYFCASKFAWSQYEQYFGPGTRLTVT.

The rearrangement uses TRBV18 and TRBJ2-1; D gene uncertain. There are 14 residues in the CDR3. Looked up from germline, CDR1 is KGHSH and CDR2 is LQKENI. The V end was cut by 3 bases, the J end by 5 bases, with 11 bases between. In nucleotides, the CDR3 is TGTGCCAGCTCACCTAATCGTCCTAACAATGAGCAGTTCTTC. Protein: CASSPNRPNNEQFF.

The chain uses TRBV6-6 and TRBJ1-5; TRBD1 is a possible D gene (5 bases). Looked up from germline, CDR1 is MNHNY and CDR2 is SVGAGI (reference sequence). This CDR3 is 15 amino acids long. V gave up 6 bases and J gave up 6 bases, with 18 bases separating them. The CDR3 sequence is CASSKDRGVVQPQHF. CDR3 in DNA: TGTGCCAGCAGCAAGGACCGGGGGGTGGTTCAGCCCCAGCATTTT.

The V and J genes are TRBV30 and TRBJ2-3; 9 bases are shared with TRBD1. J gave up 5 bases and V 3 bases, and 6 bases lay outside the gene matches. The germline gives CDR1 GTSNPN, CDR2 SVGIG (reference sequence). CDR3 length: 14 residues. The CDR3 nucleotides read TGTGCCTGGAGCGGACAGGGGATGGGAGATACGCAGTATTTT. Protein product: CAWSGQGMGDTQYF.

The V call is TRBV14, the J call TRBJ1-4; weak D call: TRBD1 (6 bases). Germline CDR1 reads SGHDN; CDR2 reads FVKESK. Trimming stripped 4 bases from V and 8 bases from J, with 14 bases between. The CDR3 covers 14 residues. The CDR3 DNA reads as TGTGCCAGCAGCCCCCTGGAGGGGGGGGAAAAACTGTTTTTT. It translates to CASSPLEGGEKLFF.

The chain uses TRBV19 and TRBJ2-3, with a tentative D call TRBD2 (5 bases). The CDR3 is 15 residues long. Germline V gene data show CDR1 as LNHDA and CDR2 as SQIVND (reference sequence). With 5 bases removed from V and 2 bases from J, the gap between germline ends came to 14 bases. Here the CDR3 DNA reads TGTGCCAGTAGTTGGGCATCGGGGAACACAGATACGCAGTATTTT. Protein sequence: CASSWASGNTDTQYF.

The CDR3 coding sequence is TGTGCCAGCAGCTTAACGCCGGTTCAAACGAACACCGGGGAGCTGTTTTTT. It yields the protein CASSLTPVQTNTGELFF. The rearrangement joins TRBV7-9 to TRBJ2-2; no clear D. Trimming shortened V by 2 bases and J by 0 bases, and 13 bases separated the two germline ends. The CDR3 consists of 17 residues. CDR1 is SEHNR and CDR2 is FQNEAQ in the germline V gene (reference sequence).

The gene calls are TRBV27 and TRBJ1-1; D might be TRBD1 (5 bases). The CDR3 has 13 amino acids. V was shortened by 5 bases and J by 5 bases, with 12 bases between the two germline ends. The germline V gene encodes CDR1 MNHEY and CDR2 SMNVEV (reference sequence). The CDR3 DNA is TGTGCCAGCAGTATCAGGGTTAGGACTGAAGCTTTCTTT. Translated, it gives CASSIRVRTEAFF.

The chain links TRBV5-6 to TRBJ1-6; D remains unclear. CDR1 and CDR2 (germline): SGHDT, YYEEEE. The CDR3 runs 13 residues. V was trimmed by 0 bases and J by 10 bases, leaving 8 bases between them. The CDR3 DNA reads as TGTGCCAGCAGCTTGGAACAGAAATCACCCCTCCACTTT. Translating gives CASSLEQKSPLHF.

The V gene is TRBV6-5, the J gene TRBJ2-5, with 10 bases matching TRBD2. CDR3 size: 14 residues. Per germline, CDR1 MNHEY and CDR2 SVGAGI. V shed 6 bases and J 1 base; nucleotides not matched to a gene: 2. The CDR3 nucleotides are TGTGCCAGCAGCTGGACTAGCGGCCAAGAGACCCAGTACTTC. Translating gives CASSWTSGQETQYF.

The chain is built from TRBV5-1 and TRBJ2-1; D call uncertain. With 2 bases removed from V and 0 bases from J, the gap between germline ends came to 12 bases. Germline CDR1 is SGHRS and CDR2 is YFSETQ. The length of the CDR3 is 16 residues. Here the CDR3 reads CASSFSQTSSYNEQFF. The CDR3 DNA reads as TGCGCCAGCAGCTTCTCCCAAACCAGCTCCTACAATGAGCAGTTCTTC.

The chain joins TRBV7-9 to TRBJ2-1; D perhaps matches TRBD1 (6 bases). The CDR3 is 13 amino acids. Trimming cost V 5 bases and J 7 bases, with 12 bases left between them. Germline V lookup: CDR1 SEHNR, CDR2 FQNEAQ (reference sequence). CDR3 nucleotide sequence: TGTGCCAGCAGCCGAAGGGGGTTTAATGAGCAGTTCTTC. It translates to CASSRRGFNEQFF.

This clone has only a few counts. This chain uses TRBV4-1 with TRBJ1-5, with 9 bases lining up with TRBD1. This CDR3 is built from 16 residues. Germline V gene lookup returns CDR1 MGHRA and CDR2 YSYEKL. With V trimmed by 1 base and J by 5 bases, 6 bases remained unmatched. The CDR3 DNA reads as TGCGCCAGCAGCCAAGTGGACAGGGGAAGGGATCAGCCCCAGCATTTT. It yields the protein CASSQVDRGRDQPQHF.

The DNA of the CDR3 is TGTGCCTGGAGTACAGGGGTCAATCAGCCCCAGCATTTT. Translation gives CAWSTGVNQPQHF. The chain combines TRBV30 with TRBJ1-5, with 7 bases matching TRBD1. The CDR3 has 13 residues. Losses at the gene ends were 2 bases for V and 3 bases for J; bases not matched to a gene: 1. Germline V gene lookup returns CDR1 GTSNPN and CDR2 SVGIG (reference sequence).

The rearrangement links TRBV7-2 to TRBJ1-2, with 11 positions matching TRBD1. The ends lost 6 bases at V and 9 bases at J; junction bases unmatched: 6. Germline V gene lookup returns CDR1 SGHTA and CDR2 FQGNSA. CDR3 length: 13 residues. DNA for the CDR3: TGTGCCAGCAGGCGGACAGGGGGCATGAGCTACACCTTC. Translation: CASRRTGGMSYTF. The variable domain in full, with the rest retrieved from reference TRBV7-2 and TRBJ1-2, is GAGVSQSPSNKVTEKGKDVELRCDPISGHTALYWYRQSLGQGLEFLIYFQGNSAPDKSGLPSDRFSAERTGGSVSTLTIQRTQQEDSAVYLCASRRTGGMSYTFGSGTRLTVV.

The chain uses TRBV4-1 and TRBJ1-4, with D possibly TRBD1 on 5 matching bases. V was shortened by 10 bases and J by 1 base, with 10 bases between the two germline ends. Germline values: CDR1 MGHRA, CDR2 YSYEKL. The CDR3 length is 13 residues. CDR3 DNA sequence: TGCGCCACTCGGGGGTTAACTAATGAAAAACTGTTTTTT. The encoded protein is CATRGLTNEKLFF.

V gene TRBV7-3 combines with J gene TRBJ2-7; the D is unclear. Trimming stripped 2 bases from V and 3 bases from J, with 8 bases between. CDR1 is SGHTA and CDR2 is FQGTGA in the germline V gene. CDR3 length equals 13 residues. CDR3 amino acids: CASSLGASYEQYF. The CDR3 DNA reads TGTGCCAGCAGCTTAGGTGCCAGCTACGAGCAGTACTTC.

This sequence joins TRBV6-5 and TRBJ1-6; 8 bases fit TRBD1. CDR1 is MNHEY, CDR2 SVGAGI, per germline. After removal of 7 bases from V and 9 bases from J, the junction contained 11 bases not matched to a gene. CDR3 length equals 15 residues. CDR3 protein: CASNARDRTPSPLHF. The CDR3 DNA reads TGTGCCAGCAACGCCCGGGACAGGACTCCTTCACCCCTCCACTTT.

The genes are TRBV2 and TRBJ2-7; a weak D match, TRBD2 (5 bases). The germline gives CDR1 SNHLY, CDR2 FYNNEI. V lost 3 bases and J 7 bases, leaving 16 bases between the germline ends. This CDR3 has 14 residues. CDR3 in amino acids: CASSDNGRSGEQYF. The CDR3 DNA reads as TGTGCCAGCAGTGACAACGGCAGGTCGGGGGAGCAGTACTTC. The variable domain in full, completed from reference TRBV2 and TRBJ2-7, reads EPEVTQTPSHQVTQMGQEVILRCVPISNHLYFYWYRQILGQKVEFLVSFYNNEISEKSEIFDDQFSVERPDGSNFTLKIRSTKLEDSAMYFCASSDNGRSGEQYFGPGTRLTVT.

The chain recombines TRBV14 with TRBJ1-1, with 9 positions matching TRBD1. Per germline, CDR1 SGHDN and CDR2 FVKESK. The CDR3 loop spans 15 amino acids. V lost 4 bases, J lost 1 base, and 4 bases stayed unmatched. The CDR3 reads CASSRAGQGNTEAFF. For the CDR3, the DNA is TGTGCCAGCAGCCGGGCGGGACAGGGGAACACTGAAGCTTTCTTT.

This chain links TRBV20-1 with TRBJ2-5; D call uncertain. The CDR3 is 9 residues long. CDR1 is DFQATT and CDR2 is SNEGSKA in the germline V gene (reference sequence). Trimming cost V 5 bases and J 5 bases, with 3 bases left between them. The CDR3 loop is CSAPETQYF. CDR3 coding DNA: TGCAGTGCTCCGGAGACCCAGTACTTC.

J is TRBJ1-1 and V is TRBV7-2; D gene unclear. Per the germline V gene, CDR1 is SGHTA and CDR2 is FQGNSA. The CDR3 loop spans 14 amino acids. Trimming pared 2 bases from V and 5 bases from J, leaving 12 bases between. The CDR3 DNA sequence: TGTGCCAGCAGCTTATTTAATGGGGAGACTGAAGCTTTCTTT. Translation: CASSLFNGETEAFF. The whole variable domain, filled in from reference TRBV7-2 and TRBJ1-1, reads GAGVSQSPSNKVTEKGKDVELRCDPISGHTALYWYRQSLGQGLEFLIYFQGNSAPDKSGLPSDRFSAERTGGSVSTLTIQRTQQEDSAVYLCASSLFNGETEAFFGQGTRLTVV.

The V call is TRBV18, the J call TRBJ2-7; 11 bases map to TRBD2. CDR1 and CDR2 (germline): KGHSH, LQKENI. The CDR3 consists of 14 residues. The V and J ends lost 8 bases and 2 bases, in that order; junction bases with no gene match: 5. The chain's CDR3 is CASGELAGAYEQYF. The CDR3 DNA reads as TGTGCCAGCGGAGAACTAGCGGGAGCCTACGAGCAGTACTTC.

The CDR3 bases are TGTGCCAGCAGCTGGGGTGGGAGTTCAAGGACAGATACGCAGTATTTT. Its protein product is CASSWGGSSRTDTQYF. This chain joins TRBV5-4 and TRBJ2-3, with D perhaps matching TRBD2 (5 bases). Germline assignment: CDR1 SGHNT and CDR2 YYREEE (reference sequence). The V and J ends lost 3 bases and 3 bases respectively, with 17 bases between them. This CDR3 is 16 amino acids long.

As DNA, the CDR3 is TGTGCCAGCCCCTCAGAGACCCAGTACTTC. It translates to CASPSETQYF. This chain joins TRBV21-1 and TRBJ2-5; TRBD2 is the table's D call, not checked against the DNA. TRBV21-1 is tagged as a pseudogene. The CDR3 runs to 10 residues.

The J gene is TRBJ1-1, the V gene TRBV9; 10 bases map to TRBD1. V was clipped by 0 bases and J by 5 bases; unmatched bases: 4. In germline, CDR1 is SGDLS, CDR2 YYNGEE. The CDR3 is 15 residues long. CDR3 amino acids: CASSVEGQGSTEAFF. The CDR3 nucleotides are TGTGCCAGCAGCGTAGAGGGACAGGGGAGTACTGAAGCTTTCTTT.

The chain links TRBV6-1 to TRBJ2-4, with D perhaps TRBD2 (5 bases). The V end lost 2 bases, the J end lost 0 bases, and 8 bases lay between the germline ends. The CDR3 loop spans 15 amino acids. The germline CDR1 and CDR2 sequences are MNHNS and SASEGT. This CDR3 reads CASSEIGLAKNIQYF. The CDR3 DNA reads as TGTGCCAGCAGTGAAATTGGACTAGCCAAAAACATTCAGTACTTC.

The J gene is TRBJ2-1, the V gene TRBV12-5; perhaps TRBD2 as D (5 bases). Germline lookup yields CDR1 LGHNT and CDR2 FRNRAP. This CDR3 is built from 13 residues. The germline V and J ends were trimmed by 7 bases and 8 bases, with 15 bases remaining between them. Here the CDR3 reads CASDLGEAYEQFF. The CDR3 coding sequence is TGTGCTAGTGACCTGGGAGAGGCATATGAGCAGTTCTTC.

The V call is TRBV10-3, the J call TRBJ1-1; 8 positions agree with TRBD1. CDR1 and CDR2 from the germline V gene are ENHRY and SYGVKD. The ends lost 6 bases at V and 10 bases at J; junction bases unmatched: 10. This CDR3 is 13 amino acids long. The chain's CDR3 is CAISPNGQGRAFF. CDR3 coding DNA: TGTGCCATCAGCCCCAACGGACAGGGACGAGCTTTCTTT.

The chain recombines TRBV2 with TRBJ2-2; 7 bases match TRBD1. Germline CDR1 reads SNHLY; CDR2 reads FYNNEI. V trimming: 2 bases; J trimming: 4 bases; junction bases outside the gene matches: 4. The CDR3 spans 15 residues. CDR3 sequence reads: CASSERGPLTGELFF. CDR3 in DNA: TGTGCCAGCAGTGAAAGGGGGCCCCTCACCGGGGAGCTGTTTTTT.

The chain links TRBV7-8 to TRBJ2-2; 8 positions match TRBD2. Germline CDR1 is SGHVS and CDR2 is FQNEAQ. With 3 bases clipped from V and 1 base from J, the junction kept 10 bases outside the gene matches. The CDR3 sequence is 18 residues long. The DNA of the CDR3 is TGTGCCAGCAGCTTGCGTTTCGCGGCGGGAGGGAACACCGGGGAGCTGTTTTTT. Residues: CASSLRFAAGGNTGELFF.

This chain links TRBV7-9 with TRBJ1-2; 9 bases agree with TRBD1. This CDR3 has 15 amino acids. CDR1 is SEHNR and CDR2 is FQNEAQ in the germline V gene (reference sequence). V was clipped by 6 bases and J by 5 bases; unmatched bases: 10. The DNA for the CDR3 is TGTGCCAGCAGGGACAGGGGATTAGCATCTTATGGCTACACCTTC. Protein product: CASRDRGLASYGYTF.